This T cell receptor beta chain was observed in a study of blood T cell repertoires in COVID-19. Study-level information: Whether acute or convalescent, the COVID-19 samples came from the United States, Italy and Spain. The cDNA or gDNA used as material had been derived from T cells, B-cell-depleted T cells, or PBMCs.

In the authors' methods: By means of reference gene primer amplification, nucleated cell counts were estimated. Assay: immunoSEQ multiplex PCR; the TCRdb copy retains only in-frame clones and omits some. The V and J calls and the clone size are those of that table, but D and trimming were determined from the DNA. Among over 200,000 clones, less than 90% were seen once, and the ten largest hold 18%. The source of this sequence is an elderly woman with active or convalescent COVID-19. Sequencing was done on a sample of peripheral blood.

The CDR3 region has the DNA TGTGCCAGCAGCCCAACACAGGGGGATGATGAAAAACTGTTTTTT. This sequence encodes CASSPTQGDDEKLFF. The V call is TRBV6-5, the J call TRBJ1-4; 8 nucleotides align to TRBD1. Germline lookup yields CDR1 MNHEY and CDR2 SVGAGI. With V trimmed by 6 bases and J by 6 bases, 9 bases remained unmatched. This CDR3 is 15 amino acids long.